The 2 T cell receptor beta chains presented below share a single source sample, sequenced in a study of cytomegalovirus exposure and HLA in healthy donors. Primers: 60 Vbeta forward and 13 Jbeta reverse. The data were produced by immunoSEQ multiplex PCR, yet TCRdb's version contains in-frame clones alone and is incomplete. The profile shows about 84,000 clones, more than 50% of them singletons. What was sequenced was PBMCs. The source is a woman in her 40s in good health and CMV-seropositive.

The gene calls are TRBV28 and TRBJ1-1; no clear D gene. Germline V gene lookup returns CDR1 MDHEN and CDR2 SYDVKM. The CDR3 length is 12 residues. With 4 bases removed from V and 5 bases from J, the gap between germline ends came to 8 bases. The CDR3 DNA reads TGTGCCAGCAGTTCCCCCGCGACTGAAGCTTTCTTT. Encoded protein: CASSSPATEAFF.

Written as DNA, the CDR3 is TGTGCCAGCAGCCGGGAGGGCCGAGAGACCCAGTACTTC. Translated, it gives CASSREGRETQYF. The V call is TRBV28, the J call TRBJ2-5; 8 bases align to TRBD2. Germline-derived CDR1 and CDR2 are MDHEN and SYDVKM. CDR3 length: 13 residues. V was pared by 6 bases and J by 4 bases, with 4 bases of the junction left unmatched.